What follows are 23 T cell receptor beta chains derived from one specimen sequenced in a study of response to subunit inactivated influenza vaccine. Via MiXCR, TCRdb re-called the RT-PCR reads, giving one row per CDR3 protein. The sample has some 500,000 distinct CDR3 sequences, roughly 27% seen once. The sample was CD4+ T cells sorted from PBMCs, taken 5 days after vaccination. The receptor source for this set is a man aged 45 to 65 who received an inactivated influenza vaccine.

The chain employs TRBV12-3 or TRBV12-4 and TRBJ1-5; D uncertain. Trimming cost V 6 bases and J 4 bases, with 16 bases left between them. This CDR3 comprises 15 residues. The CDR3 region is CASSIGTVENQPQHF. In DNA, the CDR3 is TGTGCCAGCAGCATTGGTACGGTGGAGAATCAGCCCCAGCATTTT.

This clonotype was seen many times. This chain connects TRBV7-2 to TRBJ1-4; D not certain. This CDR3 has 11 amino acids. The V end lost 6 bases, the J end lost 4 bases, and 3 bases lay between the germline ends. CDR1 and CDR2 from the germline V gene are SGHTA and FQGNSA. This CDR3 reads CASSLNEKLFF. CDR3 sequence (DNA): TGTGCCAGCAGTCTTAATGAAAAACTGTTTTTT.

The table lists this clonotype with a few counts. The V and J genes are TRBV7-6 and TRBJ2-5; 10 positions match TRBD1. Germline V gives CDR1 SGHVS, CDR2 FNYEAQ. After removal of 4 bases from V and 6 bases from J, the junction contained 8 bases not matched to a gene. There are 15 residues in the CDR3. The CDR3: CASSSPGTGVQTQYF. The CDR3 nucleotides read TGTGCCAGCAGCTCCCCCGGGACAGGGGTTCAGACCCAGTACTTC.

This sequence joins TRBV7-2 and TRBJ2-1, with D maybe TRBD2 (6 bases). With 4 bases removed from V and 3 bases from J, the gap between germline ends came to 16 bases. This CDR3 has 16 residues. Per the germline V gene, CDR1 is SGHTA and CDR2 is FQGNSA. CDR3 sequence reads: CASSSRPGTYYNEQFF. The CDR3 DNA sequence: TGTGCCAGCAGCTCTAGACCCGGGACTTACTACAATGAGCAGTTCTTC.

The chain has TRBV5-6 and TRBJ2-1; 9 bases fit TRBD1. Germline V lookup: CDR1 SGHDT, CDR2 YYEEEE. The CDR3 has 16 residues. V gave up 3 bases and J gave up 6 bases; unmatched junction bases: 10. The DNA for the CDR3 is TGTGCCAGCAGCTGGGGCAGCCGGGACAGGGCCAATGAGCAGTTCTTC. Protein: CASSWGSRDRANEQFF.

The V gene is TRBV29-1, the J gene TRBJ2-7, with TRBD2 as a possible D gene (6 bases). CDR1 and CDR2 (germline): SQVTM, ANQGSEA. The CDR3 consists of 14 residues. The V gene lost 3 bases and the J gene lost 5 bases, with 17 bases spanning the gap. The CDR3 loop is CSVEGGGGGNEQYF. CDR3 nucleotide sequence: TGCAGCGTTGAGGGGGGTGGGGGAGGTAACGAGCAGTACTTC.

This clonotype occurred many times. V is TRBV28 and J is TRBJ2-3, with TRBD2 matching 13 bases. V shed 4 bases and J 7 bases; nucleotides not matched to a gene: 8. Germline V gene lookup returns CDR1 MDHEN and CDR2 SYDVKM. This CDR3 is 16 amino acids long. DNA for the CDR3: TGTGCCAGCAGTTCCGAACTAGCGGGAGGGCGGAATACGCAGTATTTT. Protein product: CASSSELAGGRNTQYF.

The chain has TRBV6-1 and TRBJ2-1; a possible D gene is TRBD2 (5 bases). The CDR3 totals 12 residues. Per germline, CDR1 MNHNS and CDR2 SASEGT. V was trimmed by 0 bases and J by 12 bases, leaving 9 bases between them. CDR3 sequence: CASSEAARGQFF. CDR3 DNA sequence: TGTGCCAGCAGTGAAGCGGCACGGGGGCAGTTCTTC.

This clonotype was detected only a few times. The genes are TRBV10-3 and TRBJ2-5; D possibly matches TRBD1 or TRBD2 (5 bases each). Trimming removed 4 bases from V and 10 bases from J, with 13 bases in between. This CDR3 contains 12 residues. Germline CDR1 is ENHRY and CDR2 is SYGVKD. CDR3 nucleotides: TGTGCCATCAGTGGGGACCTGGGGGACCAGTACTTC. Amino acids: CAISGDLGDQYF.

This clonotype has just a few counts. This sequence joins TRBV2 and TRBJ2-3; D not certain. The CDR3 length is 12 residues. Trimming took off 7 bases at V and 4 bases at J, with 9 bases between the two ends. Germline CDR1 is SNHLY and CDR2 is FYNNEI. CDR3 sequence (DNA): TGTGCCAGCAACGAACCTCCAGATACGCAGTATTTT. Its translation: CASNEPPDTQYF.

This clonotype has a count of ten or more. The chain couples TRBV4-2 to TRBJ2-2; D call uncertain. The CDR3 length is 14 residues. Germline lookup yields CDR1 LGHNA and CDR2 YNFKEQ. With 1 base removed from V and 5 bases from J, the gap between germline ends came to 8 bases. The CDR3 DNA sequence: TGTGCCAGCAGCCAAGCCTATAGGACCGGGGAGCTGTTTTTT. Protein sequence: CASSQAYRTGELFF.

The chain employs TRBV15 and TRBJ2-7; 8 bases are a match to TRBD2. In germline, CDR1 is LNHNV, CDR2 YYDKDF (reference sequence). Unmatched junction bases numbered 11, after V lost 11 bases and J lost 2 bases. The CDR3 loop spans 14 amino acids. CDR3: CASSSGWEPYEQYF. CDR3 nucleotide sequence: TGTGCCTCTTCTAGCGGGTGGGAACCCTACGAGCAGTACTTC.

In its sample, this clonotype was seen many times. This sequence joins TRBV20-1 and TRBJ2-1; no firm D call. Trimming pared 6 bases from V and 4 bases from J, leaving 10 bases between. This CDR3 has 12 residues. Germline CDR1 and CDR2: DFQATT and SNEGSKA (reference sequence). The CDR3 DNA is TGCAGTGCGTCTTCATCATACAATGAGCAGTTCTTC. It is translated as CSASSSYNEQFF.

The chain links TRBV5-1 to TRBJ1-1; the D is unclear. Germline loops: CDR1 SGHRS, CDR2 YFSETQ. The CDR3 is 15 amino acids. The V end lost 0 bases, the J end lost 5 bases, and 14 bases lay between the germline ends. CDR3 sequence (DNA): TGCGCCAGCAGCTTGGAAGGCGGCGGATGGACTGAAGCTTTCTTT. Encoded protein: CASSLEGGGWTEAFF.

The V call is TRBV5-1, the J call TRBJ2-5; unclear D gene. Germline V CDR1 and CDR2: SGHRS, YFSETQ. V was trimmed by 2 bases and J by 2 bases, leaving 10 bases between them. There are 14 residues in the CDR3. The CDR3 sequence is CASSLSVSQETQYF. In nucleotides, the CDR3 is TGCGCCAGCAGCTTATCCGTTAGTCAAGAGACCCAGTACTTC. Looking up the rest from reference TRBV5-1 and TRBJ2-5 gives the full variable domain: KAGVTQTPRYLIKTRGQQVTLSCSPISGHRSVSWYQQTPGQGLQFLFEYFSETQRNKGNFPGRFSGRQFSNSRSEMNVSTLELGDSALYLCASSLSVSQETQYFGPGTRLLVL.

Comment on this clonotype: A junction end diverges from the germline sequence, so it may reflect a read error. The CDR3, as DNA: TGCTGTGCTAGAATTCTACAGGGGTCCCCCGGGGATACGCAGTATTTT. It is translated as CCARILQGSPGDTQYF. The genes are TRBV20-1 and TRBJ2-3, with 7 nucleotides matching TRBD1. The germline V gene has CDR1 DFQATT and CDR2 SNEGSKA (reference sequence). This CDR3 contains 16 residues.

This clonotype was observed a few times. This rearrangement joins TRBV29-1 to TRBJ2-5, with a possible D match to TRBD1 (6 bases). Trimming left V 3 bases short and J 5 bases short, with 19 bases between. This CDR3 is built from 15 residues. Germline values: CDR1 SQVTM, CDR2 ANQGSEA. CDR3 DNA: TGCAGCGTTGACTCAGGCAGGGGATATGGGGAGACCCAGTACTTC. Its protein product is CSVDSGRGYGETQYF.

This clonotype was counted once. V is TRBV11-2 and J is TRBJ2-2, with TRBD1 as a possible D gene (6 bases). V gave up 3 bases and J gave up 1 base, with 15 bases separating them. The CDR3 is 17 residues long. CDR1 is SGHAT and CDR2 is FQNNGV in the germline V gene. The CDR3 DNA is TGTGCCAGCAGCTTCCCCCGCGGACAGCTGAACACCGGGGAGCTGTTTTTT. Translating it yields CASSFPRGQLNTGELFF.

A few counts support this clonotype. V gene TRBV12-3 or TRBV12-4 combines with J gene TRBJ2-7; 14 nucleotides match TRBD2. The CDR3 runs to 15 residues. The V segment lost 6 bases and the J segment 6 bases; nucleotides outside the gene matches: 7. The CDR3: CASSVGTSGSLEQYF. CDR3 bases: TGTGCCAGCAGCGTAGGGACTAGCGGGAGTCTCGAGCAGTACTTC.

The chain combines TRBV29-1 with TRBJ2-2; D ambiguous. Germline V CDR1 and CDR2: SQVTM, ANQGSEA. Trimming pared 5 bases from V and 3 bases from J, leaving 7 bases between. This CDR3 has 12 amino acids. The CDR3, as DNA: TGCAGCGTTTTCGGAGACACCGGGGAGCTGTTTTTT. Its protein is CSVFGDTGELFF.

The chain recombines TRBV12-3 or TRBV12-4 with TRBJ2-5; 9 bases align to TRBD2. V lost 2 bases, J lost 2 bases, and 9 bases stayed unmatched. The CDR3 has 17 amino acids. DNA of the CDR3: TGTGCCAGCAGTTTATTTAGGGCGGGAGGGCTTCAAGAGACCCAGTACTTC. Its protein product is CASSLFRAGGLQETQYF.

The rearrangement uses TRBV24-1 and TRBJ1-4; 11 positions agree with TRBD1. V shed 3 bases and J 10 bases; nucleotides not matched to a gene: 0. Germline-derived CDR1 and CDR2 are KGHDR and SFDVKD. The CDR3 loop spans 13 amino acids. CDR3 protein: CATSDGTGGKLFF. For the CDR3, the DNA is TGTGCCACCAGTGATGGGACAGGGGGAAAACTGTTTTTT.

There are a few counts of this clonotype. This chain uses TRBV7-9 with TRBJ1-5, with D unresolved. V gave up 3 bases and J gave up 6 bases, with 6 bases separating them. Looked up from germline, CDR1 is SEHNR and CDR2 is FQNEAQ (reference sequence). This CDR3 contains 12 residues. The CDR3 sequence: CASSFLSQPQHF. Here the CDR3 DNA reads TGTGCCAGCAGCTTTCTCAGTCAGCCCCAGCATTTT.